This T cell receptor (beta chain) was recorded in a study of CD8 T cells in ankylosing spondylitis. The study's findings and limits: Matched ankylosing spondylitis synovial fluid reportedly contained a significantly enriched population of disease-linked clones. A TCR beta motif of eight or nine highly homologous variants seemed to mark ankylosing spondylitis blood.

It was by quantitative 5'-RACE with molecular barcodes that TCR beta libraries were made. From the 5' RACE reads, TCRdb called clonotypes with MiXCR, one entry per CDR3 protein. Of over 400,000 distinct CDR3 sequences in the sample, 25% to 30% were seen once. The CDR3 is 17 residues long. V lost 0 bases and J 0 bases, leaving 14 bases between the germline ends. The germline CDR1 and CDR2 sequences are SGHRS and YFSETQ. Turning to this clonotype: Its antigen is undetermined.

The J gene is TRBJ2-3, the V gene TRBV5-1, with D tentatively TRBD1 (6 bases). The TCR was taken from a male donor with ankylosing spondylitis. What was sequenced was blood, either unsorted or a sorted T cell fraction (not recorded which). The CDR3 loop reads CASSLESLGTSTDTQYF. The CDR3 DNA is TGCGCCAGCAGCTTGGAAAGTCTGGGGACAAGCACAGATACGCAGTATTTT.